This entry lists 22 T cell receptor beta chains sequenced from one sample in a study of T cells in Graves' hyperthyroidism and ophthalmopathy. Amplified regions were TCR beta CDR3 sequences from RNA transcripts. An initial round of RT-PCR targeting the TCR CDR3 relied on the HTBI primer set. From the multiplex PCR reads, TCRdb called clonotypes with MiXCR, one entry per CDR3 protein. Of about 200,000 distinct CDR3 sequences listed, 17% were seen once; the top ten hold around 52%. The material sequenced was blood. These receptors all stem from a woman in her forties or fifties with Graves' hyperthyroidism.

V and J are TRBV13 and TRBJ1-1, with TRBD1 matching over 7 bases. J lost 3 bases, V lost 6 bases, and 4 bases had no gene match. CDR1 and CDR2 (germline): PRHDT, FYEKMQ (reference sequence). The CDR3 contains 13 residues. DNA for the CDR3: TGTGCCAGCAGACTAGACAGGGACACTGAAGCTTTCTTT. This translates into CASRLDRDTEAFF. Using reference TRBV13 and TRBJ1-1 for the parts outside the CDR3, the full variable domain is AAGVIQSPRHLIKEKRETATLKCYPIPRHDTVYWYQQGPGQDPQFLISFYEKMQSDKGSIPDRFSAQQFSDYHSELNMSSLELGDSALYFCASRLDRDTEAFFGQGTRLTVV.

The V and J genes are TRBV30 and TRBJ1-3; D is unresolved. V dropped 4 bases and J dropped 8 bases, with 12 bases sitting between them. This CDR3 comprises 12 residues. CDR1 is GTSNPN, CDR2 SVGIG, per germline (reference sequence). The CDR3 nucleotides are TGTGCCTGGACTCCCGTTAAGGACACCATATATTTT. Amino acids: CAWTPVKDTIYF.

This clonotype was detected many times. The CDR3 reads CASIPGLNFHEQYF. The CDR3 DNA reads as TGTGCCAGCATCCCGGGACTAAATTTCCACGAGCAGTACTTC. The genes are TRBV28 and TRBJ2-7; 7 nucleotides align to TRBD2. Germline V gene data show CDR1 as MDHEN and CDR2 as SYDVKM. CDR3 length: 14 residues. Trimming cost V 7 bases and J 5 bases; bases outside gene matches: 11.

Many counts were recorded for this clonotype. The chain couples TRBV2 to TRBJ2-3, with D possibly matching TRBD2 (5 bases). The V end lost 7 bases, the J end lost 0 bases, and 14 bases lay between the germline ends. The germline CDR1 and CDR2 sequences are SNHLY and FYNNEI. The CDR3 is made up of 15 amino acids. The DNA of the CDR3 is TGTGCCAGCATTCTTGGACTGACTAGCACAGATACGCAGTATTTT. Its translation: CASILGLTSTDTQYF.

This clonotype was found many times. This chain links TRBV3-1 with TRBJ2-5; 10 bases match TRBD2. Per germline, CDR1 LGHDT and CDR2 YNNKEL (reference sequence). V gave up 3 bases and J gave up 0 bases; unmatched junction bases: 4. This CDR3 is built from 16 residues. The CDR3 sequence is CASSQRTSGYQETQYF. Written as DNA, the CDR3 is TGTGCCAGCAGCCAGAGGACTAGCGGATACCAAGAGACCCAGTACTTC.

This clonotype has more than one count but fewer than ten. The DNA for the CDR3 is TGTGCCAGCAGCGTAGAGTTACTAGCGGGAGGAGGGTCCTACAATGAGCAGTTCTTC. This translates into CASSVELLAGGGSYNEQFF. The chain recombines TRBV9 with TRBJ2-1; 12 bases map to TRBD2. Germline CDR1 and CDR2: SGDLS and YYNGEE. The V gene end was trimmed by 0 bases and the J gene end by 1 base; junction bases not matched to a gene: 8. This CDR3 spans 19 amino acids.

This clonotype was detected many times. DNA of the CDR3: TGTGCCAGCAGTTCCGCCGCGGTGAACACCGGGGAGCTGTTTTTT. It encodes CASSSAAVNTGELFF. The chain employs TRBV28 and TRBJ2-2; D is uncertain. CDR1 and CDR2 (germline): MDHEN, SYDVKM. The length of the CDR3 is 15 residues. V lost 4 bases and J lost 1, with 10 bases in between.

This clonotype appeared many times. The chain couples TRBV2 to TRBJ1-2; 11 nucleotides line up with TRBD1. CDR1 and CDR2 from the germline V gene are SNHLY and FYNNEI. This CDR3 spans 17 amino acids. V lost 0 bases to trimming and J lost 5 bases; unmatched junction nucleotides: 8. DNA of the CDR3: TGTGCCAGCAGTGAAGCGATCGGGACAGGGGGTTGGTATGGCTACACCTTC. Translation: CASSEAIGTGGWYGYTF.

This clonotype was counted at least ten times. The chain is built from TRBV2 and TRBJ2-3; the D call may be TRBD1 or TRBD2 (5 bases each). This CDR3 region has 13 residues. With 4 bases removed from V and 0 bases from J, the gap between germline ends came to 5 bases. CDR1 and CDR2 (germline): SNHLY, FYNNEI. CDR3 sequence (DNA): TGTGCCAGCAGTGGGGACAGCACAGATACGCAGTATTTT. Translation gives CASSGDSTDTQYF.

Worth noting for this clonotype: Without the conserved terminal phenylalanine or tryptophan, this CDR3 likely stems from a read error. This chain joins TRBV19 and TRBJ1-1, with D unresolved. V gave up 6 bases and J gave up 8 bases, with 10 bases separating them. The CDR3 spans 11 residues. Germline loops: CDR1 LNHDA, CDR2 SQIVND (reference sequence). The CDR3 reads CASSSETEAFL. Here the CDR3 DNA reads TGTGCCAGTAGCTCAGAGACCGAAGCTTTCCTT.

This clonotype came up many times. The chain joins TRBV7-8 to TRBJ2-3, with 13 bases aligning to TRBD2. The ends lost 2 bases at V and 11 bases at J; junction bases unmatched: 7. Germline V gene lookup returns CDR1 SGHVS and CDR2 FQNEAQ. The CDR3 is 15 amino acids. CDR3 nucleotides: TGTGCCAGCAGCTTATCCGGGACTAGCGGGGTTCAGCAGTATTTT. Its translation: CASSLSGTSGVQQYF.

With respect to this clonotype: This sequence may be a read error, since a much larger clone differs from it by one base. The chain joins TRBV4-2 to TRBJ2-3; 8 nucleotides line up with TRBD2. Trimming cost V 5 bases and J 11 bases; bases outside gene matches: 9. Per germline, CDR1 LGHNA and CDR2 YNFKEQ. The CDR3 has 13 residues. CDR3 sequence: CASSSHREGGQYF. The CDR3 DNA is TGTGCCAGCAGCTCTCACCGGGAGGGCGGGCAGTATTTT.

This clonotype was picked up many times. The V and J genes are TRBV5-1 and TRBJ2-7; 11 positions agree with TRBD1. This CDR3 is 14 amino acids long. With 4 bases clipped from V and 6 bases from J, the junction kept 6 bases outside the gene matches. CDR1 and CDR2 (germline): SGHRS, YFSETQ. CDR3 DNA sequence: TGCGCCAGCAGCCGCCAGGACAGGGGGCTCGAGCAGTACTTC. Protein product: CASSRQDRGLEQYF.

In its sample, this clonotype was seen many times. This rearrangement joins TRBV30 to TRBJ2-3; TRBD2 matches at 9 bases. Germline V gene data show CDR1 as GTSNPN and CDR2 as SVGIG (reference sequence). Germline trimming cut 2 bases from V and 5 bases from J; bases unmatched to any gene: 5. The CDR3 runs 14 residues. Here the CDR3 reads CAWSPSGKIDTQYF. CDR3 nucleotide sequence: TGTGCCTGGAGTCCTAGCGGGAAGATAGATACGCAGTATTTT.

This clonotype was counted many times. This CDR3 reads CASSLVDFTDTQYF. The DNA for the CDR3 is TGTGCCAGCAGCTTAGTCGACTTCACAGATACGCAGTATTTT. J is TRBJ2-3 and V is TRBV7-3; D remains unclear. Germline V gives CDR1 SGHTA, CDR2 FQGTGA. V was pared by 2 bases and J by 2 bases, with 8 bases between. The CDR3 sequence is 14 residues long.

V is TRBV5-1 and J is TRBJ2-1; TRBD2 aligns across 8 bases. The CDR3 contains 15 residues. The ends lost 1 base at V and 6 bases at J; junction bases unmatched: 6. Germline CDR1 and CDR2: SGHRS and YFSETQ. CDR3 sequence: CASSLPAGDVNEQFF. Written as DNA, the CDR3 is TGCGCCAGCAGCTTGCCAGCGGGAGACGTCAATGAGCAGTTCTTC.

The table lists this clonotype with many counts. The J gene is TRBJ1-1, the V gene TRBV11-3, with D hard to call. V was clipped by 6 bases and J by 2 bases, with 10 bases between them. Germline assignment: CDR1 SGHNT and CDR2 YENEEA. The CDR3 runs to 13 residues. CDR3 DNA: TGTGCCAGCAGAACAAGGGATAACACTGAAGCTTTCTTT. Its protein product is CASRTRDNTEAFF.

There are a few counts of this clonotype. V and J are TRBV7-9 and TRBJ2-1; D remains ambiguous. V was clipped by 7 bases and J by 15 bases, with 16 bases between them. Germline lookup yields CDR1 SEHNR and CDR2 FQNEAQ (reference sequence). CDR3 size: 11 residues. CDR3 residues: CASILEWVLFF. DNA of the CDR3: TGTGCCAGCATCCTGGAGTGGGTACTGTTCTTC.

In its sample, this clonotype was seen many times. The genes are TRBV5-1 and TRBJ2-1; D possibly corresponds to TRBD1 (6 bases). Trimming stripped 1 base from V and 2 bases from J, with 10 bases between. This CDR3 region has 15 residues. CDR1 SGHRS and CDR2 YFSETQ come from the germline V gene. The CDR3 region has the DNA TGCGCCAGCAGCTTGCAAGGACAGCCCTACAATGAGCAGTTCTTC. It yields the protein CASSLQGQPYNEQFF.

This clonotype was observed a few times. V usage is TRBV3-1 and J usage is TRBJ2-7, with D unresolved. From germline, CDR1 is LGHDT and CDR2 YNNKEL (reference sequence). V was shortened by 2 bases and J by 3 bases, with 2 bases between the two germline ends. The CDR3 runs 11 residues. Written as DNA, the CDR3 is TGTGCCAGCAGCCAACACTACGAGCAGTACTTC. This codes for CASSQHYEQYF.

V is TRBV2 and J is TRBJ2-2; no reliable D call. Trimming cost V 4 bases and J 5 bases, with 14 bases left between them. Germline CDR1 SNHLY, CDR2 FYNNEI. This CDR3 comprises 15 residues. CDR3 in amino acids: CASSVGQVGTGELFF. Written as DNA, the CDR3 is TGTGCCAGCAGTGTGGGCCAGGTCGGAACCGGGGAGCTGTTTTTT.

V usage is TRBV6-5 and J usage is TRBJ1-5, with D hard to call. From germline, CDR1 is MNHEY and CDR2 SVGAGI. The CDR3 is 14 amino acids. Trimming removed 2 bases at V and 4 bases at J, with 9 bases between. In DNA form, the CDR3 reads TGTGCCAGCAGTTACGAGTCGGGGAATCAGCCCCAGCATTTT. Encoded protein: CASSYESGNQPQHF.